The present T cell receptor (beta chain) was sequenced within a study of cytomegalovirus exposure and HLA in healthy donors. Study information: Early release data held 85 million to 95 million unique TCRs from HLA-typed donors.

A remark on this clone: Antigen unknown.

The PCR contained 60 Vbeta and 13 Jbeta primers. This table comes from immunoSEQ multiplex PCR, and its TCRdb copy is limited to in-frame clones, with some not included. The table records around 120,000 clones, over 70% of them present only once. General study results and limits: Apparent HLA restriction characterized most CMV-associated TCR beta chains in a later analysis. Across all donors, roughly uniform sequencing depth was an assumption of the presence/absence analyses.

The receptor's source is a woman aged 18-35 years in good health and CMV-seronegative. The sequenced sample consisted of PBMCs.

The CDR3 sequence: CASSLDPTQGNALEQFF. The CDR3 nucleotides read TGCGCCAGCAGCTTGGATCCCACACAGGGTAATGCTTTGGAGCAGTTCTTC. V and J are TRBV5-1 and TRBJ2-1; TRBD1 is a possible D gene (6 bases). V gave up 0 bases and J gave up 10 bases, with 23 bases separating them. The germline CDR1 and CDR2 sequences are SGHRS and YFSETQ. The CDR3 has 17 residues.